This paragraph reports one TCR beta chain. These data originate in a study of blood T cell repertoires in COVID-19. V shed 2 bases, J shed 5 bases, and the junction held 5 bases outside the gene matches. The CDR3 length is 15 residues. Germline lookup yields CDR1 MNHEY and CDR2 SVGEGT. Original analysis: Reference gene primer amplification gave nucleated cell count estimates. Only in-frame clones appear in the TCRdb table, and some are missing; sequencing was by immunoSEQ multiplex PCR. V, J and clone size are those of that table, while D and trimming were read from the DNA. The data show tens of thousands of clones, 85% seen once.

Sequencing used peripheral blood. This sequence originates from a woman aged 65 to 85 with active or convalescent COVID-19. This chain connects TRBV6-2 or TRBV6-3 to TRBJ2-3; 9 bases map to TRBD2. CDR3 nucleotides: TGTGCCAGCAGTTACGGGCGGGGGGGCATAGATACGCAGTATTTT. Encoded protein: CASSYGRGGIDTQYF.